In this sample, the clone carrying this T cell receptor (beta chain) turned up a few times. Its matching antigen is unknown. Amplification of TCR beta CDR3 regions used RNA as the template. The TCR CDR3 was amplified in a first-round RT-PCR using the HTBI primer set. TCRdb used MiXCR to reprocess the multiplex PCR reads, holding one entry per CDR3 protein. Among 470,000 or so distinct CDR3 sequences, roughly 20% were seen once, and the ten largest hold about 30%. These data belong to a study of T cells in Graves' hyperthyroidism and ophthalmopathy. Findings and limits, study-wide: Blood also contained most expanded thyroid clonotypes above 0.001.

The CDR3 has 13 residues. V lost 8 bases, J lost 2 bases, and 13 bases lay in between. Germline V gene lookup returns CDR1 SEHNR and CDR2 FQNEAQ (reference sequence). Sequencing was carried out using blood. The chain has TRBV7-9 and TRBJ2-7; no firm D call. The source is a man aged 18 to 29 with Graves' hyperthyroidism. CDR3 bases: TGTGCCAGCTCACGGCTCACCACCTACGAGCAGTACTTC. As protein: CASSRLTTYEQYF.